Here is one TCR beta chain with its context. Its antigen is unidentified. A junction end diverges from the germline sequence, so it may reflect a read error. This entry is derived from a study of cytomegalovirus exposure and HLA in healthy donors. The PCR employed 60 Vbeta primers together with 13 Jbeta primers. Here immunoSEQ multiplex PCR was the method, and the copy in TCRdb shows in-frame clones only, minus some. The profile shows roughly 100,000 clones, around 75% of them singletons. Overall study findings and caveats: Researchers reported in a later analysis that common viral pathogens appeared linked to several top clusters. Upon later analysis, TCR association rates were observed to vary by HLA locus, being highest for DRB1 and lowest for HLA-C. The study designated about 180 TCR beta chains cytomegalovirus-associated.

The CDR3 length is 14 residues. Germline V gene data show CDR1 as SEHNR and CDR2 as FQNEAQ (reference sequence). This chain uses TRBV7-9 with TRBJ2-7; possibly TRBD2 for D (6 bases). The sequenced sample was PBMCs. This receptor was obtained from a middle-aged man in good health and CMV-seronegative. CDR3 sequence (DNA): TGTTCCAGCAGCTCTGACGGGGGTAGGTACGAGCAGTACTTC. It specifies CSSSSDGGRYEQYF.